These 28 T cell receptor beta chains originate from one sample sequenced in a study of shared clonotypes between healthy human individuals. The protocol was immunoSEQ multiplex PCR, while the TCRdb copy is restricted to in-frame clones and leaves out a portion. The sample shows 1,400,000 or so clones, just under 99% of them seen only once. The sample comprised naive CD4+ T cells sorted from blood. Specified subset: CD45RA+ positively selected. These receptors all stem from a man younger than 45 in good health.

The chain links TRBV5-1 to TRBJ2-1, with 9 nucleotides matching TRBD1. V was clipped by 1 base and J by 6 bases; unmatched bases: 2. CDR1 SGHRS and CDR2 YFSETQ come from the germline V gene. CDR3 length: 14 amino acids. The CDR3 is CASSLNRGPNEQFF. The DNA for the CDR3 is TGCGCCAGCAGCTTGAACAGGGGGCCCAATGAGCAGTTCTTC.

This rearrangement joins TRBV7-9 to TRBJ2-6; 11 bases are shared with TRBD1. V shed 11 bases, J shed 0 bases, and the junction held 3 bases outside the gene matches. The CDR3 covers 15 residues. The germline V gene has CDR1 SEHNR and CDR2 FQNEAQ (reference sequence). CDR3 in amino acids: CAGQGASSGANVLTF. DNA of the CDR3: TGTGCCGGACAGGGGGCAAGCTCTGGGGCCAACGTCCTGACTTTC.

V and J are TRBV5-5 and TRBJ2-3, with D possibly being TRBD1 or TRBD2 (6 bases each). Per the germline V gene, CDR1 is SGHKS and CDR2 is YYEKEE (reference sequence). The CDR3 is 17 amino acids. V was shortened by 3 bases and J by 4 bases, with 21 bases between the two germline ends. CDR3 in amino acids: CASSSGATSAIPDTQYF. The CDR3 nucleotides are TGTGCCAGCAGCTCGGGGGCGACTAGTGCAATTCCAGATACGCAGTATTTT. The full variable domain, its missing parts supplied by reference TRBV5-5 and TRBJ2-3, is DAGVTQSPTHLIKTRGQQVTLRCSPISGHKSVSWYQQVLGQGPQFIFQYYEKEERGRGNFPDRFSARQFPNYSSELNVNALLLGDSALYLCASSSGATSAIPDTQYFGPGTRLTVL.

CDR3 region: CASSGGLNEQFF. In DNA, the CDR3 is TGTGCCAGCAGTGGGGGGCTCAATGAGCAGTTCTTC. The chain recombines TRBV5-4 with TRBJ2-1; the D gene could be TRBD1 or TRBD2 (6 bases each). Germline CDR1 SGHNT, CDR2 YYREEE (reference sequence). The CDR3 sequence is 12 residues long. The V gene lost 5 bases and the J gene lost 6 bases, with 9 bases spanning the gap.

The rearrangement joins TRBV18 to TRBJ2-7; 13 positions agree with TRBD2. Germline CDR1 reads KGHSH; CDR2 reads LQKENI. With V trimmed by 4 bases and J by 7 bases, 10 bases remained unmatched. This CDR3 has 16 amino acids. The CDR3 region is CASSLTGLAGAREQYF. As DNA, the CDR3 is TGTGCCAGCTCACTAACCGGACTAGCGGGAGCTCGGGAGCAGTACTTC.

In its sample, this clone was seen once. The CDR3 coding sequence is TGTGCCAGCAGCCTGGCCGGGACACCTACCACTAACTATGGCTACACCTTC. This encodes CASSLAGTPTTNYGYTF. This chain joins TRBV28 and TRBJ1-2, with TRBD1 as a possible D gene (6 bases). Trimming removed 6 bases from V and 0 bases from J, with 20 bases in between. The CDR3 spans 17 residues. Germline values: CDR1 MDHEN, CDR2 SYDVKM.

The chain uses TRBV11-3 and TRBJ2-2; TRBD1 or TRBD2 may be the D gene (6 bases each). This CDR3 contains 16 residues. The V gene's germline CDR1 is SGHNT and CDR2 YENEEA. The ends were cut back, 0 bases at V and 6 bases at J, with 14 bases in the middle. CDR3 nucleotide sequence: TGTGCCAGCAGCTTAGATTCCCAGGGGAGGCCCGGGGAGCTGTTTTTT. Translating it yields CASSLDSQGRPGELFF. The full variable domain, with the rest looked up from reference TRBV11-3 and TRBJ2-2, is EAGVVQSPRYKIIEKKQPVAFWCNPISGHNTLYWYLQNLGQGPELLIRYENEEAVDDSQLPKDRFSAERLKGVDSTLKIQPAELGDSAVYLCASSLDSQGRPGELFFGEGSRLTVL.

The chain joins TRBV7-2 to TRBJ2-2; D is undetermined. With 1 base removed from V and 6 bases from J, the gap between germline ends came to 6 bases. This CDR3 region has 13 residues. The germline V gene has CDR1 SGHTA and CDR2 FQGNSA. CDR3 amino acids: CASSLDYAGELFF. Here the CDR3 DNA reads TGTGCCAGCAGCTTAGACTACGCCGGGGAGCTGTTTTTT.

Only one count was recorded for this clone. J is TRBJ2-7 and V is TRBV18; a possible D gene is TRBD1 (5 bases). The ends were cut back, 2 bases at V and 3 bases at J, with 17 bases in the middle. This CDR3 region has 16 residues. Per germline, CDR1 KGHSH and CDR2 LQKENI. CDR3 bases: TGTGCCAGCTCACCAACCGACAGTACCTACAACTACGAGCAGTACTTC. Protein: CASSPTDSTYNYEQYF.

This rearrangement joins TRBV7-8 to TRBJ2-1; 10 positions match TRBD1. With 4 bases clipped from V and 7 bases from J, the junction kept 7 bases outside the gene matches. The CDR3 covers 15 residues. The germline gives CDR1 SGHVS, CDR2 FQNEAQ. CDR3 amino acids: CASSYGDRGANEQFF. CDR3 DNA: TGTGCCAGCAGCTACGGGGACAGGGGCGCGAATGAGCAGTTCTTC.

Details on this clone: Other DNA sequences from this sample encode an identical CDR3 as well. This chain uses TRBV7-2 with TRBJ1-5; D unclear. The germline V and J ends were trimmed by 5 bases and 0 bases, with 8 bases remaining between them. The CDR3 length is 14 residues. The germline V gene encodes CDR1 SGHTA and CDR2 FQGNSA. The CDR3 loop is CASSPQSSNQPQHF. In DNA form, the CDR3 reads TGTGCCAGCAGCCCCCAGAGTAGCAATCAGCCCCAGCATTTT. Complete variable domain (other parts from reference TRBV7-2 and TRBJ1-5): GAGVSQSPSNKVTEKGKDVELRCDPISGHTALYWYRQSLGQGLEFLIYFQGNSAPDKSGLPSDRFSAERTGGSVSTLTIQRTQQEDSAVYLCASSPQSSNQPQHFGDGTRLSIL.

This sequence joins TRBV28 and TRBJ1-5; D perhaps matches TRBD1 (6 bases). Trimming took off 8 bases at V and 5 bases at J, with 16 bases between the two ends. Germline values: CDR1 MDHEN, CDR2 SYDVKM. This CDR3 is built from 14 residues. The CDR3 protein is CASSLGGPDQPQHF. The CDR3 nucleotides are TGTGCCAGCTCCCTCGGGGGGCCGGATCAGCCCCAGCATTTT.

Of note for this clone: The sample carries other DNA sequences with the same CDR3. The chain couples TRBV7-9 to TRBJ2-5; D ambiguous. CDR3 size: 11 residues. V dropped 4 bases and J dropped 5 bases, with 5 bases sitting between them. CDR1 is SEHNR and CDR2 is FQNEAQ in the germline V gene (reference sequence). The CDR3 region is CASSSRETQYF. The CDR3 coding sequence is TGTGCCAGCAGCTCCCGGGAGACCCAGTACTTC.

The CDR3 region has the DNA TGTGCCAGCAGCCTAGAAGGGACAGGAGGGGAGCAGTACTTC. Its translation is CASSLEGTGGEQYF. The J gene is TRBJ2-7, the V gene TRBV2; 8 nucleotides line up with TRBD1. Germline trimming cut 6 bases from V and 7 bases from J; bases unmatched to any gene: 11. The CDR3 runs 14 residues. Germline V gene data show CDR1 as SNHLY and CDR2 as FYNNEI.

The genes are TRBV18 and TRBJ2-7; the match to TRBD2 covers 12 bases. This CDR3 is 16 amino acids long. CDR1 and CDR2 from the germline V gene are KGHSH and LQKENI. The ends lost 5 bases at V and 7 bases at J; junction bases unmatched: 12. CDR3 sequence (DNA): TGTGCCAGCTCATTACCGGGACTAGCGGGCACTCGGGAGCAGTACTTC. As protein: CASSLPGLAGTREQYF.

The CDR3 DNA sequence: TGTGCCAGCAGCTTACGGACTAGTTGGGAGCTGTTTTTT. It codes for CASSLRTSWELFF. The chain carries TRBV7-9 and TRBJ2-2, with 7 nucleotides matching TRBD2. The CDR3 is 13 amino acids. The V segment lost 2 bases and the J segment 9 bases; nucleotides outside the gene matches: 3. Germline CDR1 is SEHNR and CDR2 is FQNEAQ (reference sequence).

With regard to this clone: This sample includes further DNA sequences coding for the same CDR3. The chain couples TRBV11-3 to TRBJ2-1; D not resolved. Germline assignment: CDR1 SGHNT and CDR2 YENEEA. Trimming took 1 base from V and 2 from J, leaving 3 bases between them. CDR3 length equals 13 residues. Here the CDR3 reads CASSLGAYNEQFF. For the CDR3, the DNA is TGTGCCAGCAGCTTAGGGGCCTACAATGAGCAGTTCTTC.

The V call is TRBV5-1, the J call TRBJ2-1, with 13 bases matching TRBD2. The V and J ends lost 4 bases and 9 bases, in that order; junction bases with no gene match: 4. Germline V lookup: CDR1 SGHRS, CDR2 YFSETQ. CDR3 length: 14 residues. The CDR3 protein is CASSQGTSGIEQFF. The CDR3 DNA is TGCGCCAGCAGCCAAGGGACTAGCGGGATTGAGCAGTTCTTC. The complete variable domain, with remaining parts taken from reference TRBV5-1 and TRBJ2-1, reads KAGVTQTPRYLIKTRGQQVTLSCSPISGHRSVSWYQQTPGQGLQFLFEYFSETQRNKGNFPGRFSGRQFSNSRSEMNVSTLELGDSALYLCASSQGTSGIEQFFGPGTRLTVL.

J is TRBJ2-3 and V is TRBV14; D uncertain. Germline V lookup: CDR1 SGHDN, CDR2 FVKESK. The germline V and J ends were trimmed by 0 bases and 2 bases, with 9 bases remaining between them. The CDR3 spans 15 residues. The chain's CDR3 is CASSQDVLFTDTQYF. CDR3 DNA: TGTGCCAGCAGCCAAGACGTCCTATTCACAGATACGCAGTATTTT.

The gene calls are TRBV18 and TRBJ2-3; the D gene is possibly TRBD2 (6 bases). Trimming removed 3 bases from V and 3 bases from J, with 13 bases in between. This CDR3 contains 15 residues. The germline V gene encodes CDR1 KGHSH and CDR2 LQKENI. Here the CDR3 reads CASSPLTTSTDTQYF. The CDR3 nucleotides read TGTGCCAGCTCACCTCTAACGACTAGTACAGATACGCAGTATTTT.

The chain employs TRBV11-2 and TRBJ2-3; 11 bases are shared with TRBD2. The CDR3 sequence is 16 residues long. Trimming removed 5 bases from V and 6 bases from J; junction bases left unmatched: 10. Germline V CDR1 and CDR2: SGHAT, FQNNGV. Here the CDR3 DNA reads TGTGCCAGCAGCCTGACCACTAGCGGGGGAGGGGATACGCAGTATTTT. It codes for CASSLTTSGGGDTQYF.

CDR3 bases: TGTGCCAGCAACCGCGGTTACAATCAGCCCCAGCATTTT. Translating gives CASNRGYNQPQHF. This chain connects TRBV2 to TRBJ1-5, with D unclear. The CDR3 loop spans 13 amino acids. V was clipped by 7 bases and J by 3 bases, with 10 bases between them. Germline V gives CDR1 SNHLY, CDR2 FYNNEI.

The chain recombines TRBV5-6 with TRBJ2-7; TRBD2 aligns across 8 bases. The germline V gene encodes CDR1 SGHDT and CDR2 YYEEEE. This CDR3 region has 17 residues. The V gene end was trimmed by 4 bases and the J gene end by 6 bases; junction bases not matched to a gene: 18. CDR3 in DNA: TGTGCCAGCAGCCCAGGCCCCCCCGGGAGGGCCGAAAGCGAGCAGTACTTC. Encoded protein: CASSPGPPGRAESEQYF.

The chain has TRBV5-8 and TRBJ2-1, with 8 bases identical to TRBD1. This CDR3 comprises 17 residues. The ends lost 4 bases at V and 0 bases at J; junction bases unmatched: 9. CDR1 SGHTS and CDR2 YDEGEE come from the germline V gene. The CDR3, as DNA: TGTGCCAGCAGCCCCAGGACAGGGCAGAGCTCCTACAATGAGCAGTTCTTC. As protein: CASSPRTGQSSYNEQFF.

As concerns this clone: The same CDR3 is also encoded by other DNA sequences in this sample. V gene TRBV19 combines with J gene TRBJ1-3, with D uncertain. The length of the CDR3 is 13 residues. Germline CDR1 and CDR2: LNHDA and SQIVND (reference sequence). V lost 3 bases and J 4 bases, leaving 7 bases between the germline ends. DNA for the CDR3: TGTGCCAGTAGTATTTCAAGCGGAAACACCATATATTTT. Amino acids: CASSISSGNTIYF.

The chain's CDR3 is CASSQDMVNEQFF. The CDR3 DNA follows: TGTGCCAGCAGCCAAGATATGGTCAATGAGCAGTTCTTC. The chain combines TRBV14 with TRBJ2-1; D ambiguous. The V gene's germline CDR1 is SGHDN and CDR2 FVKESK. This CDR3 contains 13 residues. V was cut by 0 bases and J by 6 bases, with 6 bases left in between.

The chain carries TRBV5-6 and TRBJ2-7, with 8 bases matching TRBD2. V shed 3 bases, J shed 1 base, and the junction held 6 bases outside the gene matches. Germline lookup yields CDR1 SGHDT and CDR2 YYEEEE. The CDR3 is made up of 15 amino acids. For the CDR3, the DNA is TGTGCCAGCAGCTCCCCGGGACTAGTTTCCTACGAGCAGTACTTC. Protein product: CASSSPGLVSYEQYF. Looking up the rest from reference TRBV5-6 and TRBJ2-7 gives the full variable domain: DAGVTQSPTHLIKTRGQQVTLRCSPKSGHDTVSWYQQALGQGPQFIFQYYEEEERQRGNFPDRFSGHQFPNYSSELNVNALLLGDSALYLCASSSPGLVSYEQYFGPGTRLTVT.

This sequence joins TRBV7-2 and TRBJ2-7, with 9 positions matching TRBD1. Trimming took 4 bases from V and 2 from J; bases not matched to a gene: 3. The CDR3 contains 14 residues. Germline V lookup: CDR1 SGHTA, CDR2 FQGNSA. The CDR3 loop is CASSWRDRAYEQYF. CDR3 DNA sequence: TGTGCCAGCAGCTGGAGGGACAGGGCCTACGAGCAGTACTTC.